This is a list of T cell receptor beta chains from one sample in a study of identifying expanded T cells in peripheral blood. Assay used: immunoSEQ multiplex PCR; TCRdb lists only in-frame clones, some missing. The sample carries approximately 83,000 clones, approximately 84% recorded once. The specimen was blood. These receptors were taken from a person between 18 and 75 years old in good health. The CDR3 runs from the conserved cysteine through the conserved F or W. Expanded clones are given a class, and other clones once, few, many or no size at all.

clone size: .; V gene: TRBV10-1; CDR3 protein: CASSESTNRGAYNEQFF
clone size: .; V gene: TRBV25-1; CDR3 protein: CASSEWRPGQGYEQYF
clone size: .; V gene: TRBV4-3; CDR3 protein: CASSQDPGGRTGELFF
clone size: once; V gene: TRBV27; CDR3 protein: CASSYTGPGYEQYF
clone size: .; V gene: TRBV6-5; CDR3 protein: CASRLRENTEAFF
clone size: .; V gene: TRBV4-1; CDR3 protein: CASSQISSGANVLTF
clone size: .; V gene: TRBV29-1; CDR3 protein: CSVSPGGNYGYTF
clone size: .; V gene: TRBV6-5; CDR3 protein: CASSLTGTNHQETQYF
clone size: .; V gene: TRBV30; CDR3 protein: CAWSVGQGVCQPQHF
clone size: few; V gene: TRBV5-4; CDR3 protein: CASSWDSGNYGYTF
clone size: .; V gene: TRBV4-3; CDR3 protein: CASSQELDRVNTEAFF
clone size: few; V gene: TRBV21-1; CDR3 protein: CASSKAGLAKFKETQYF
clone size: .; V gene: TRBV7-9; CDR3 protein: CASSLGNSYTDTQYF
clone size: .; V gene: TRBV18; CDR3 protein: CASSPHREAYEQYF
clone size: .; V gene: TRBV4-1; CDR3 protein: CASSPRTGWREQYF
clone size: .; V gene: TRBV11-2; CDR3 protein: CASSLSEVKPQHF
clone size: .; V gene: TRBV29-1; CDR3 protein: CSVSWTQNTGELFF
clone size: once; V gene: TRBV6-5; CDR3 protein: CASRRTGGSYGYTF
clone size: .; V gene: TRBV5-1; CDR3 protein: CASSLSTRVENIQYF
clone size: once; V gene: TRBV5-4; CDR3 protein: CASSRDIYEAFF
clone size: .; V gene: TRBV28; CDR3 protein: CASSLSRAHGYTF
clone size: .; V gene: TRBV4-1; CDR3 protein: CASSQDGASESSYNEQFF
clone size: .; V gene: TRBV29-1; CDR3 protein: CSVVDTGGLSGYTF
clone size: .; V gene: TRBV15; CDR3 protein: CATRKGGRNTIYF
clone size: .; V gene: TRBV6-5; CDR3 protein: CASSPRNMNTEAFF
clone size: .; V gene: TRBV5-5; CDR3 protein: CASSLRQLPNYGYTF
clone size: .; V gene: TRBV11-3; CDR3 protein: CASSPPGSAEDIQYF
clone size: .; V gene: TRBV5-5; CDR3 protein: CASTEVGNEQFF
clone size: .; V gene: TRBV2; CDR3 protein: CASSEFAPWDYTDQPQHF
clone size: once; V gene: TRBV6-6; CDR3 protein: CASTIVGALNTEAFF
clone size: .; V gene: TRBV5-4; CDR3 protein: CASSGSGVFTEAFF
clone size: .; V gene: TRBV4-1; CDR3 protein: CASSQGTGSGNTIYF
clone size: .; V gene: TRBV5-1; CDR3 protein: CASSLDWGGGELFF
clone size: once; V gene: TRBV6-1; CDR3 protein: CASRPPTGLKNIQYF
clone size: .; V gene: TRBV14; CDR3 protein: CASSPTTDTQYF
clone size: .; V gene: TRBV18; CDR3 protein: CASSPKSGRDYGYTF
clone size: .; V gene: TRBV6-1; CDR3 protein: CASSAPGHRDEQYF
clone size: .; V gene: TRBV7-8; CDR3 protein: CASSLEAGVNEQFF
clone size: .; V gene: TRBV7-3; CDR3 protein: CASSPGTSGEGNEQFF
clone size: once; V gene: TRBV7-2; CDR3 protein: CASSPRGATDTQYF
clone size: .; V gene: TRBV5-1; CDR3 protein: CASSLDVSGNTIYF
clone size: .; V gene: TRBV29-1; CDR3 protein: CSVLLAGYYNEQFF